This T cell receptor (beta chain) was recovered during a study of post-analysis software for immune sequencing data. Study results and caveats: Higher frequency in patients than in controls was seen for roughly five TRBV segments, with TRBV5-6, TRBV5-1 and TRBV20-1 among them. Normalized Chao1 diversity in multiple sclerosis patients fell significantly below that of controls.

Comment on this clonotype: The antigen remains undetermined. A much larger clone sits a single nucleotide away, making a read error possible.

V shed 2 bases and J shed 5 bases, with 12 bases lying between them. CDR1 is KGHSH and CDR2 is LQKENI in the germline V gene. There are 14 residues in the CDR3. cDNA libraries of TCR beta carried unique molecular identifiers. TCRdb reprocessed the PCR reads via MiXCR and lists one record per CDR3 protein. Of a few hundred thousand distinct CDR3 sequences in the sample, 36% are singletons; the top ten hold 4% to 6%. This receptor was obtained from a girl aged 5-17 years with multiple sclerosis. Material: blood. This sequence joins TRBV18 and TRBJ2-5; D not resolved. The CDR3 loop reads CASSPSSAWETQYF. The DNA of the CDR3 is TGTGCCAGCTCACCATCCTCAGCGTGGGAGACCCAGTACTTC.